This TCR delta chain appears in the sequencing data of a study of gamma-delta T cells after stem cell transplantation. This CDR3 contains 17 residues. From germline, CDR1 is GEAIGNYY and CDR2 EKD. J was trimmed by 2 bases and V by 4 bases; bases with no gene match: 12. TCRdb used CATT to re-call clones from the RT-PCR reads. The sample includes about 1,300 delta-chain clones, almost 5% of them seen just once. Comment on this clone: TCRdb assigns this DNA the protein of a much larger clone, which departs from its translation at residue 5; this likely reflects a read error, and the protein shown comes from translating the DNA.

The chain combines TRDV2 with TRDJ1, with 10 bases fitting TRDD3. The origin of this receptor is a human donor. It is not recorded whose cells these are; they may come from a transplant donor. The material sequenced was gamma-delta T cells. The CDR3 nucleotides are TGTGCCTGTGAAGCCTTACTGGGGGATCCGTTAACCGATAAACTCATCTTT. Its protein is CACEALLGDPLTDKLIF.